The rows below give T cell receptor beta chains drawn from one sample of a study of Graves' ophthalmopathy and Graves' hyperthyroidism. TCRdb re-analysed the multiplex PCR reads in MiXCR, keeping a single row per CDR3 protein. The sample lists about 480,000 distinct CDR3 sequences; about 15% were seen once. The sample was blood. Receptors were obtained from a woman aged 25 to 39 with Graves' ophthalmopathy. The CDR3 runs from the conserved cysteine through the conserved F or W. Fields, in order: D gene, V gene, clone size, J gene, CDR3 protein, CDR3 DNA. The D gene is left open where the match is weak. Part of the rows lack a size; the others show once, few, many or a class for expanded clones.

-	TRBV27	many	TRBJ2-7	CASSFQGNYEQYF	TGTGCCAGCAGTTTCCAGGGGAACTACGAGCAGTACTTC
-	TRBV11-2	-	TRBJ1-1	CASRAESGGAFF	TGTGCCAGCAGGGCTGAGAGTGGGGGAGCTTTCTTT
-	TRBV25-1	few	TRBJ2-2	CASSLIGGELFF	TGTGCCAGCAGTTTAATCGGCGGGGAGCTGTTTTTT
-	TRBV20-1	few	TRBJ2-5	CSAQTEETQYF	TGCAGTGCACAGACAGAAGAGACCCAGTACTTC
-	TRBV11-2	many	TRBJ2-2	CASGVQSGELFF	TGTGCCAGCGGCGTCCAGAGCGGGGAGCTGTTTTTT
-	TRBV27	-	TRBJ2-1	CAGTLGGDLYNEQFF	TGTGCCGGCACCCTCGGAGGGGACTTATACAATGAGCAGTTCTTC
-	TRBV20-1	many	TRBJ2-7	CSARELSYEQYF	TGCAGTGCTAGAGAACTTTCCTACGAGCAGTACTTC
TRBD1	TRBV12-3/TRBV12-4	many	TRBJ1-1	CASSPRTGNTEAFF	TGTGCCAGCAGCCCAAGGACAGGGAACACTGAAGCTTTCTTT
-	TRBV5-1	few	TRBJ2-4	CARSDLTKNIQYF	TGCGCCAGATCGGACTTGACCAAAAACATTCAGTACTTC
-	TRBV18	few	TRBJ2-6	CASSTQISGANVLTF	TGTGCCAGCTCAACACAGATCTCTGGGGCCAACGTCCTGACTTTC
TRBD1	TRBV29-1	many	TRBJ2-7	CSVGTGSYEQYF	TGCAGCGTTGGGACAGGGTCCTACGAGCAGTACTTC
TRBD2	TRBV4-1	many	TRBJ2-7	CASSLTLLLAEGSYEQYF	TGCGCCAGCAGCCTAACGCTCCTACTAGCGGAGGGATCCTACGAGCAGTACTTC
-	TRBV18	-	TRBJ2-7	CASSPSRGVYEQYF	TGTGCCAGCTCACCGTCCAGGGGAGTCTACGAGCAGTACTTC